These 22 T cell receptor beta chains came from one sample sequenced in a study of shared clonotypes between healthy human individuals. Naive CD8 cells lacked CD45RO and underwent positive selection for CCR7, leaving out terminally differentiated effector memory CD45RA+ cells. Clones were sequenced by immunoSEQ multiplex PCR, and TCRdb holds only the in-frame ones, with some missing. The table has hundreds of thousands of clones, roughly 92% seen once. Sequencing used naive CD8+ T cells sorted from blood. Every receptor here comes from a man aged 25 to 40 in good health.

Turning to this clone: A much more abundant neighbour one base away suggests this may be a read error. J is TRBJ2-5 and V is TRBV10-3; unclear D gene. The CDR3 contains 14 residues. Germline CDR1 reads ENHRY; CDR2 reads SYGVKD. The V and J ends lost 6 bases and 2 bases respectively, with 13 bases between them. The CDR3 region has the DNA TGTGCCATCAGCGAGAGCAGGACGCAAGAGACCCAGTACTTC. This encodes CAISESRTQETQYF.

The chain is built from TRBV28 and TRBJ2-7; 8 bases map to TRBD2. V shed 8 bases and J 7 bases; nucleotides not matched to a gene: 13. Germline lookup yields CDR1 MDHEN and CDR2 SYDVKM. CDR3 length: 14 amino acids. This CDR3 reads CASSVQGLGREQYF. The DNA for the CDR3 is TGTGCCAGCTCCGTACAGGGACTAGGTCGGGAGCAGTACTTC.

J is TRBJ2-1 and V is TRBV21-1. TRBV21-1 is designated a pseudogene. The CDR3 runs 16 residues. The chain's CDR3 is CASSTRTGALYNEQFF. DNA of the CDR3: TGTGCCAGCAGCACCCGGACCGGGGCTCTCTACAATGAGCAGTTCTTC.

V and J are TRBV5-6 and TRBJ2-3; D is unclear. V was clipped by 3 bases and J by 4 bases, with 15 bases between them. Germline V gene sequence: CDR1 SGHDT, CDR2 YYEEEE. The CDR3 has 15 amino acids. The CDR3 reads CASSSRPLRPDTQYF. The CDR3 DNA is TGTGCCAGCAGCTCCCGCCCCCTTCGACCAGATACGCAGTATTTT.

V gene TRBV10-1 combines with J gene TRBJ2-7; no clear D. The CDR3 has 13 residues. Germline values: CDR1 WNHNN, CDR2 SYGVQD (reference sequence). The germline V and J ends were trimmed by 3 bases and 3 bases, with 9 bases remaining between them. In nucleotides, the CDR3 is TGCGCCAGCAGTGACCCAGACAACTACGAGCAGTACTTC. As protein: CASSDPDNYEQYF.

A few counts support this clone. The chain couples TRBV7-9 to TRBJ2-5; no definite D call. V was cut by 4 bases and J by 5 bases, with 11 bases left in between. The germline CDR1 and CDR2 sequences are SEHNR and FQNEAQ (reference sequence). The CDR3 sequence is 13 residues long. DNA for the CDR3: TGTGCCAGCAGCTCGGAGTTGTGGGAGACCCAGTACTTC. It translates to CASSSELWETQYF.

The chain carries TRBV11-2 and TRBJ2-7; 11 bases agree with TRBD2. The germline CDR1 and CDR2 sequences are SGHAT and FQNNGV. The ends lost 0 bases at V and 3 bases at J; junction bases unmatched: 7. The CDR3 length is 17 residues. The CDR3 spells CASSLETSGSQYYEQYF. CDR3 nucleotides: TGTGCCAGCAGCTTAGAAACTAGCGGGAGCCAATACTACGAGCAGTACTTC.

This rearrangement joins TRBV7-3 to TRBJ2-3, with D tentatively TRBD1 or TRBD2 (6 bases each). Per germline, CDR1 SGHTA and CDR2 FQGTGA. Trimming took off 1 base at V and 2 bases at J, with 10 bases between the two ends. The CDR3 contains 15 residues. The CDR3 loop reads CASSLIGGFTDTQYF. The CDR3, as DNA: TGTGCCAGCAGCTTAATCGGGGGCTTCACAGATACGCAGTATTTT.

This clone has only one observation. Different DNA sequences within this sample yield the same CDR3. The chain joins TRBV7-6 to TRBJ2-2; D is perhaps TRBD2 (6 bases). This CDR3 contains 13 residues. Germline values: CDR1 SGHVS, CDR2 FNYEAQ. V lost 3 bases to trimming and J lost 4 bases, with 6 bases between them. CDR3: CASSLGGTGELFF. CDR3 nucleotides: TGTGCCAGCAGCTTGGGGGGCACCGGGGAGCTGTTTTTT.

The J gene is TRBJ2-1, the V gene TRBV18; 8 positions match TRBD1. The CDR3 is 15 amino acids. The trim removed 4 bases at V and 7 bases at J, leaving 9 bases unmatched. CDR1 KGHSH and CDR2 LQKENI come from the germline V gene. The CDR3 here is CASSLGTGFGNEQFF. CDR3 DNA: TGTGCCAGCTCACTCGGGACAGGATTTGGGAATGAGCAGTTCTTC.

The chain is built from TRBV27 and TRBJ2-7; 7 nucleotides agree with TRBD2. CDR1 is MNHEY, CDR2 SMNVEV, per germline (reference sequence). CDR3 length equals 16 residues. V gave up 0 bases and J gave up 2 bases; unmatched junction bases: 7. The CDR3 reads CASSLSAGTITYEQYF. CDR3 DNA sequence: TGTGCCAGCAGTTTATCGGCCGGGACTATTACCTACGAGCAGTACTTC.

J is TRBJ2-1 and V is TRBV19; TRBD1 aligns across 7 bases. The CDR3 covers 17 residues. Germline values: CDR1 LNHDA, CDR2 SQIVND (reference sequence). V was clipped by 5 bases and J by 6 bases; unmatched bases: 16. This CDR3 reads CASSANPGQRWTNEQFF. The CDR3 coding sequence is TGTGCCAGTAGTGCAAATCCGGGACAGAGATGGACCAATGAGCAGTTCTTC.

The chain uses TRBV12-5 and TRBJ2-1, with 13 bases that match TRBD2. The CDR3 consists of 15 residues. CDR1 is LGHNT and CDR2 is FRNRAP in the germline V gene. With 5 bases clipped from V and 7 bases from J, the junction kept 5 bases outside the gene matches. DNA of the CDR3: TGTGCTAGTGGTCCGACTAGCGGGAGGATTAATGAGCAGTTCTTC. This codes for CASGPTSGRINEQFF.

The rearrangement uses TRBV27 and TRBJ2-1; 10 bases align to TRBD2. The CDR3 has 17 residues. Germline trimming cut 5 bases from V and 7 bases from J; bases unmatched to any gene: 14. Germline-derived CDR1 and CDR2 are MNHEY and SMNVEV (reference sequence). This CDR3 reads CASSAPREAGGPNEQFF. The CDR3 coding sequence is TGTGCCAGCAGTGCCCCCCGGGAAGCGGGAGGGCCGAATGAGCAGTTCTTC.

This chain joins TRBV5-1 and TRBJ2-7, with D hard to call. CDR3 size: 14 residues. Looked up from germline, CDR1 is SGHRS and CDR2 is YFSETQ. V gave up 2 bases and J gave up 3 bases, with 12 bases separating them. The CDR3 protein is CASSFSLGFYEQYF. As DNA, the CDR3 is TGCGCCAGCAGCTTCTCGCTGGGGTTCTACGAGCAGTACTTC.

The chain couples TRBV9 to TRBJ2-6; 9 nucleotides agree with TRBD1. CDR1 and CDR2 from the germline V gene are SGDLS and YYNGEE. This CDR3 is 19 amino acids long. The trim removed 4 bases at V and 1 base at J, leaving 12 bases unmatched. CDR3 residues: CASSRWDRAGSSGANVLTF. The DNA for the CDR3 is TGTGCCAGCAGCAGGTGGGACAGGGCGGGATCGTCTGGGGCCAACGTCCTGACTTTC.

V usage is TRBV29-1 and J usage is TRBJ2-1, with 14 nucleotides matching TRBD2. The V and J ends lost 7 bases and 0 bases, in that order; junction bases with no gene match: 11. Germline V gives CDR1 SQVTM, CDR2 ANQGSEA. This CDR3 is 18 amino acids long. Here the CDR3 reads CSATGLAGGLSSYNEQFF. The CDR3, as DNA: TGCAGCGCGACAGGACTAGCGGGAGGCTTGAGCTCCTACAATGAGCAGTTCTTC.

Details on this clone: Other DNA sequences in this sample translate to the same CDR3. This sequence joins TRBV5-1 and TRBJ2-1; 14 positions match TRBD2. The CDR3 has 15 amino acids. Germline V lookup: CDR1 SGHRS, CDR2 YFSETQ. Trimming at V came to 0 bases and at J to 7 bases, leaving 0 bases not matched to a gene. The CDR3: CASSLGLAGGNEQFF. DNA for the CDR3: TGCGCCAGCAGCTTGGGACTAGCGGGAGGGAATGAGCAGTTCTTC.

The chain joins TRBV11-3 to TRBJ2-3; no clear D gene. CDR3 size: 14 residues. Trimming removed 3 bases at V and 2 bases at J, with 9 bases between. From germline, CDR1 is SGHNT and CDR2 YENEEA. The CDR3 protein is CASSFSDDTDTQYF. The CDR3 bases are TGTGCCAGCAGCTTCAGTGATGACACAGATACGCAGTATTTT.

This sequence joins TRBV13 and TRBJ2-3; TRBD2 agrees at 10 bases. Trimming removed 4 bases from V and 0 bases from J; junction bases left unmatched: 4. This CDR3 region has 16 residues. Germline assignment: CDR1 PRHDT and CDR2 FYEKMQ (reference sequence). CDR3 bases: TGTGCCAGCAGCTCGCTAGCGGGAGAGAGCACAGATACGCAGTATTTT. Its translation: CASSSLAGESTDTQYF.

This chain connects TRBV18 to TRBJ1-1, with 7 bases lining up with TRBD1. The CDR3 covers 14 residues. With V trimmed by 2 bases and J by 7 bases, 7 bases remained unmatched. The germline CDR1 and CDR2 sequences are KGHSH and LQKENI. The CDR3 loop is CASSPGTDGGEAFF. As DNA, the CDR3 is TGTGCCAGCTCACCAGGGACAGATGGCGGTGAAGCTTTCTTT.

This rearrangement joins TRBV7-3 to TRBJ2-1; 7 positions agree with TRBD1. V lost 2 bases to trimming and J lost 6 bases; unmatched junction nucleotides: 7. CDR3 size: 15 residues. The germline V gene has CDR1 SGHTA and CDR2 FQGTGA. The CDR3 sequence: CASSLGAGGSNEQFF. The CDR3, as DNA: TGTGCCAGCAGCTTAGGGGCAGGGGGAAGCAATGAGCAGTTCTTC.